A selection of T cell receptor beta chains follows, all from one sample in a study of blood T cell repertoires in COVID-19. Method: immunoSEQ multiplex PCR; TCRdb's copy keeps in-frame clones and lacks some. Of approximately 90,000 clones listed, 84% are singletons. The sequenced sample consisted of peripheral blood. The source is a man in his sixties with acute or convalescent COVID-19. Each CDR3 is given with its conserved first and last residue. D genes are given only for firm matches. Not every row has a clone size; where given, it reads once, few, many or a size class.

j_gene | abundance | v_gene | d_gene | CDR3aa | CDR3nt
TRBJ1-6 | . | TRBV9 | TRBD1 | CASSVQGTGISPLHF | TGTGCCAGCAGCGTACAGGGGACAGGAATTTCACCCCTCCACTTT
TRBJ1-3 | . | TRBV9 | . | CASSGESFGNTIYF | TGTGCCAGCAGCGGAGAGAGCTTTGGAAACACCATATATTTT
TRBJ1-6 | . | TRBV3-1/TRBV3-2 | TRBD1 | CASSQGTGGPPPLHF | TGTGCCAGCAGCCAAGGGACAGGGGGCCCTCCACCCCTCCACTTT
TRBJ2-6 | . | TRBV5-6 | TRBD1 | CASSLGTGLSGANVLTF | TGTGCCAGCAGCTTAGGGACAGGCCTCTCTGGGGCCAACGTCCTGACTTTC
TRBJ2-1 | . | TRBV7-9 | TRBD1 | CASSLNAGTGASNEQFF | TGTGCCAGCAGCTTGAACGCGGGGACAGGGGCCTCCAATGAGCAGTTCTTC
TRBJ2-3 | . | TRBV7-2 | . | CASSLGHGGDTQYF | TGTGCCAGCAGCTTAGGACACGGAGGAGATACGCAGTATTTT
TRBJ1-1 | . | TRBV5-6 | . | CASSLGGGAFF | TGTGCCAGCAGCTTGGGAGGGGGAGCTTTCTTT
TRBJ2-5 | . | TRBV21-1 | . | CASSAGLALQETQYF | TGTGCCAGCAGTGCGGGACTAGCGTTACAAGAGACCCAGTACTTC
TRBJ2-1 | . | TRBV7-2 | TRBD2 | CASRKSGGMSYNEQFF | TGTGCCAGCAGAAAAAGCGGGGGGATGTCCTACAATGAGCAGTTCTTC
TRBJ1-6 | . | TRBV7-2 | . | CASSLLGVTYNSPLHF | TGTGCCAGCAGCTTACTAGGGGTCACCTATAATTCACCCCTCCACTTT
TRBJ2-3 | . | TRBV5-1 | . | CASSPGTADTQYF | TGCGCCAGCAGCCCGGGAACAGCCGATACGCAGTATTTT
TRBJ2-1 | . | TRBV7-3 | . | CASSYNRASSYNEQFF | TGTGCCAGCAGCTATAACAGGGCCAGCTCCTACAATGAGCAGTTCTTC
TRBJ2-5 | . | TRBV5-1 | TRBD2 | CASSRVLAGVETQYF | TGCGCCAGCAGCCGGGTACTAGCGGGGGTGGAGACCCAGTACTTC
TRBJ1-4 | once | TRBV6-5 | . | CASSRTVDEKLFF | TGTGCCAGCAGTAGAACAGTTGATGAAAAACTGTTTTTT
TRBJ2-2 | . | TRBV7-2 | TRBD2 | CASSLVAGGRFTGELFF | TGTGCCAGCAGCTTAGTAGCGGGGGGTCGATTCACCGGGGAGCTGTTTTTT
TRBJ1-1 | . | TRBV7-2 | . | CASSFRGGMNTEAFF | TGTGCCAGCAGCTTCCGGGGGGGCATGAACACTGAAGCTTTCTTT
TRBJ2-1 | . | TRBV7-2 | . | CASSFRNEQFF | TGTGCCAGCAGCTTCCGTAATGAGCAGTTCTTC
TRBJ2-1 | few | TRBV7-9 | . | CASSLVGPSGNEQFF | TGTGCCAGCAGCTTAGTTGGGCCTTCGGGGAATGAGCAGTTCTTC
TRBJ2-2 | . | TRBV5-4 | . | CASSRGTDSTGELFF | TGTGCCAGCAGCCGGGGGACAGATTCGACCGGGGAGCTGTTTTTT
TRBJ1-2 | . | TRBV5-4 | TRBD1 | CASTPVGTGSKSGYGYTF | TGTGCCAGCACCCCCGTTGGGACAGGGAGTAAAAGTGGGTATGGCTACACCTTC
TRBJ1-3 | . | TRBV3-1/TRBV3-2 | . | CASSQRGYSGNTIYF | TGTGCCAGCAGCCAACGGGGGTATTCTGGAAACACCATATATTTT
TRBJ1-2 | . | TRBV15 | . | CATSRVAQGFGYTF | TGTGCCACCAGCAGAGTGGCTCAGGGCTTTGGCTACACCTTC
TRBJ2-1 | once | TRBV2 | . | CASPGRDYNEQFF | TGTGCCAGCCCCGGGCGGGACTACAATGAGCAGTTCTTC
TRBJ2-7 | . | TRBV28 | . | CASSSGGLLYEQYF | TGTGCCAGCAGTTCCGGGGGGCTACTCTACGAGCAGTACTTC
TRBJ1-5 | . | TRBV23-1 | . | CASSQSNSAGGNQPQHF | TGCGCCAGCAGTCAATCTAATAGCGCAGGGGGCAATCAGCCCCAGCATTTT
TRBJ1-2 | . | TRBV25-1 | TRBD1 | CASSEYGQGAEGYTF | TGTGCCAGCAGTGAATATGGACAGGGGGCGGAGGGCTACACCTTC
TRBJ1-3 | . | TRBV30 | . | CASRIPSGNTIYF | TGTGCCTCCAGGATTCCCTCTGGAAACACCATATATTTT
TRBJ1-6 | . | TRBV2 | TRBD1 | CASRADRGYNSPLHF | TGTGCCAGCAGGGCAGACAGGGGGTATAATTCACCCCTCCACTTT
TRBJ1-5 | . | TRBV15 | . | CATSRDLREAGFQPQHF | TGTGCCACCAGCAGAGATCTCAGGGAAGCGGGATTTCAGCCCCAGCATTTT
TRBJ2-3 | . | TRBV28 | . | CASTLGGGSGRTDTQYF | TGTGCCAGCACCCTAGGGGGGGGCTCGGGACGCACAGATACGCAGTATTTT
TRBJ1-5 | . | TRBV7-2 | . | CASSFNSYSNQPQHF | TGTGCCAGCAGCTTTAACAGCTATAGCAATCAGCCCCAGCATTTT
TRBJ2-4 | . | TRBV2 | . | CASCEGAKNIQYF | TGTGCCAGCTGCGAGGGAGCCAAAAACATTCAGTACTTC
TRBJ1-1 | . | TRBV7-2 | . | CASSGRDRKNTEAFF | TGTGCCAGCAGCGGCCGAGACAGGAAGAACACTGAAGCTTTCTTT
TRBJ1-4 | . | TRBV4-3 | . | CASSQLGGLVEKLFF | TGCGCCAGCAGCCAACTGGGGGGTCTGGTTGAAAAACTGTTTTTT
TRBJ1-4 | . | TRBV7-9 | . | CASSPTRQLINEKLFF | TGTGCCAGCAGCCCCACCAGACAGTTGATAAATGAAAAACTGTTTTTT
TRBJ1-6 | . | TRBV29-1 | . | CSVQQGSSPLHF | TGCAGCGTTCAACAGGGATCATCACCCCTCCACTTT
TRBJ2-5 | . | TRBV6-2/TRBV6-3 | TRBD2 | CACSCGGGAETQYF | TGTGCCTGCAGTTGTGGCGGGGGGGCGGAGACCCAGTACTTC
TRBJ1-4 | . | TRBV5-1 | . | CASSTGQLSEKLFF | TGCGCCAGCAGCACTGGACAGTTGAGCGAAAAACTGTTTTTT
TRBJ1-1 | few | TRBV2 | TRBD1 | CASWTGVIGNTEAFF | TGTGCCAGCTGGACAGGGGTAATTGGGAACACTGAAGCTTTCTTT
TRBJ1-3 | . | TRBV5-8 | . | CASSPGTAVGTIYF | TGTGCCAGCAGCCCCGGGACTGCGGTTGGCACCATATATTTT
TRBJ2-1 | . | TRBV5-1 | TRBD2 | CASSLASGGANEQFF | TGCGCCAGCAGCTTGGCTAGCGGGGGGGCTAATGAGCAGTTCTTC
TRBJ2-3 | . | TRBV5-5 | TRBD1 | CASSAPPTGVGDTQYF | TGTGCCAGCAGCGCTCCCCCCACAGGGGTTGGTGATACGCAGTATTTT
TRBJ1-6 | . | TRBV19 | . | CASSPSGGGGVPPLHF | TGTGCCAGTAGTCCCTCCGGGGGGGGTGGTGTGCCACCCCTCCACTTT
TRBJ2-1 | . | TRBV2 | . | CASSPGGYNEQFF | TGTGCCAGCAGCCCCGGGGGTTATAATGAGCAGTTCTTC
TRBJ1-2 | . | TRBV6-5 | TRBD1 | CARGGQPYGYTF | TGTGCCAGAGGGGGACAGCCATATGGCTACACCTTC
TRBJ2-7 | . | TRBV7-2 | TRBD1 | CASSIRTGGGYEQYF | TGTGCCAGCAGCATCAGGACAGGGGGGGGTTACGAGCAGTACTTC
TRBJ2-4 | . | TRBV18 | . | CASSPPGRKLGAKNIQYF | TGTGCCAGCTCACCACCGGGGCGGAAACTGGGAGCCAAAAACATTCAGTACTTC
TRBJ1-1 | . | TRBV28 | . | CASSLGGGADTEAFF | TGTGCCAGCAGTTTAGGCGGGGGCGCGGACACTGAAGCTTTCTTT
TRBJ2-1 | . | TRBV11-3 | TRBD1 | CASSLRGTGGNEQFF | TGTGCCAGCAGCTTACGGGGGACAGGAGGCAATGAGCAGTTCTTC